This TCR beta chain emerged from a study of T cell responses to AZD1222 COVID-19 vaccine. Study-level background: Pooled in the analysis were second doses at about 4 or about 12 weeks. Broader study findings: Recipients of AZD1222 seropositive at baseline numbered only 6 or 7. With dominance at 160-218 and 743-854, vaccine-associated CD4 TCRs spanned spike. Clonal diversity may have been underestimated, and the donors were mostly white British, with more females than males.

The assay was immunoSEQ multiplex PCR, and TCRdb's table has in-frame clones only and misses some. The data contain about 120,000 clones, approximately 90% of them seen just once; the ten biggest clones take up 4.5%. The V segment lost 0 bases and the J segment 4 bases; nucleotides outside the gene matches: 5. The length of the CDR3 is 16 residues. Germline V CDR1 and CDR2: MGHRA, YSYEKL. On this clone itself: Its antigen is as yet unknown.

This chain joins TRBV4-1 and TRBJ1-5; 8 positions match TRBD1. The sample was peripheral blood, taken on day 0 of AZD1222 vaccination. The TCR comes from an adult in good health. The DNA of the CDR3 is TGCGCCAGCAGCCAAGAAGGGACAGGAACGAATCAGCCCCAGCATTTT. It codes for CASSQEGTGTNQPQHF.